The subject of this entry is one TCR beta chain. Germline V gene sequence: CDR1 MNHNS, CDR2 SASEGT. The CDR3 has 16 amino acids. Trimming stripped 4 bases from V and 7 bases from J, with 17 bases between. The data stem from a study of blood T cell repertoires in COVID-19. Clones were sequenced by immunoSEQ multiplex PCR, and TCRdb holds only the in-frame ones, with some missing. The repertoire has about 300,000 clones, around 83% of them found once; the top ten carry approximately 1.1%. The TCR comes from a woman aged 45-60 years with acute or convalescent COVID-19. V and J are TRBV6-1 and TRBJ1-6, with a possible D match to TRBD1 (5 bases). The sequencing input was peripheral blood. The CDR3: CASSVRGGTLNSPLHF. The DNA for the CDR3 is TGTGCCAGCAGTGTCCGGGGGGGGACCCTAAATTCACCCCTCCACTTT.